The clone carrying this TCR beta chain came up a few times. Its specificity is not known. The V end was cut by 7 bases, the J end by 7 bases, with 11 bases between. CDR1 and CDR2 from the germline V gene are SNHLY and FYNNEI. The CDR3 is made up of 12 amino acids. Time point: patch test 2, 6 weeks after DPC sensitization. Treatment defined: therapeutic diphenylcyclopropenone sensitization with weekly scalp DPC. This record comes from a study of human T cells and chemical hapten exposure. General observations from the study: A positive correlation with patch test score was shown by PT1 expanded TCR counts. Donors, who had alopecia, may show an immune response that differs from healthy people's. Among TCRs, those above 1 in 1000 frequency were unaffected by DPC sensitization.

MiXCR, run by TCRdb on the RACE reads, gives a single entry per CDR3 protein. The table lists 80,000 to 95,000 distinct CDR3 sequences, 9.5% to 11% of them singletons. The chain uses TRBV2 and TRBJ1-5; D gene ambiguous. This specimen was whole blood, taken in connection with sensitization to the hapten diphenylcyclopropenone (DPC). This clonotype was sampled from a man aged 35-49 years with alopecia areata. Some clones in this sample may be carry-over from other donors' samples. CDR3 protein: CASTEGRQPQHF. The CDR3 region has the DNA TGTGCCAGCACGGAAGGGCGACAGCCCCAGCATTTT.